The rows below give T cell receptor beta chains drawn from one sample of a study of identical twins. TCRdb reprocessed the 5' RACE reads via MiXCR and lists one record per CDR3 protein. The sample lists nearly 650,000 distinct CDR3 sequences; roughly 7.1% were seen once. This same sample was also taken into another study, of yellow fever vaccine responses in identical twins.

The sequencing input was PBMCs. These receptors were taken from a woman between 18 and 29 years old in good health. Each CDR3 is given with its conserved first and last residue. The D gene is left open where the match is weak. Clone size is given for some rows only: seen once, a few or many times, or a class if the clone is expanded.

d_gene: .
abundance: few
j_gene: TRBJ1-1
v_gene: TRBV29-1
CDR3nt: TGCAGCGGAGAAGACCCCTCCGTGAACACTGAAGCTTTCTTT
CDR3aa: CSGEDPSVNTEAFF

d_gene: .
abundance: .
j_gene: TRBJ2-7
v_gene: TRBV6-1
CDR3nt: TGTGCCAGCAGTGAAGTCTTGGACAGACCATACGAGCAGTACTTC
CDR3aa: CASSEVLDRPYEQYF

d_gene: .
abundance: .
j_gene: TRBJ1-1
v_gene: TRBV7-9
CDR3nt: TGTGCCAGCTCCATTACGGGGCGGAGGTCGGCTGAAGCTTTCTTT
CDR3aa: CASSITGRRSAEAFF

d_gene: .
abundance: few
j_gene: TRBJ1-6
v_gene: TRBV5-5
CDR3nt: TGTGCCAGCAGCTTGGCAGGGTCCTCACCCCTCCACTTT
CDR3aa: CASSLAGSSPLHF

d_gene: .
abundance: .
j_gene: TRBJ2-1
v_gene: TRBV11-3
CDR3nt: TGTGCCAGCACCCCGGGCAGTACGGGTGAGCAGTTCTTC
CDR3aa: CASTPGSTGEQFF

d_gene: TRBD1
abundance: .
j_gene: TRBJ1-6
v_gene: TRBV7-9
CDR3nt: TGTGCCAGCAGCTTAGAGACAGGGACGAATTCACCCCTCCACTTT
CDR3aa: CASSLETGTNSPLHF

d_gene: .
abundance: .
j_gene: TRBJ1-4
v_gene: TRBV4-1
CDR3nt: TGCGCCAGCAGCCAAGAAGGGTCTGGGGCACCTAATGAAAAACTGTTTTTT
CDR3aa: CASSQEGSGAPNEKLFF

d_gene: .
abundance: few
j_gene: TRBJ2-1
v_gene: TRBV10-3
CDR3nt: TGTGCCATCAGTGACAGGACCTCCTACAATGAGCAGTTCTTC
CDR3aa: CAISDRTSYNEQFF

d_gene: .
abundance: .
j_gene: TRBJ1-5
v_gene: TRBV6-1
CDR3nt: TGTGCCAGCAGCCGGAGGAGCAATCAGCCCCAGCATTTT
CDR3aa: CASSRRSNQPQHF

d_gene: TRBD1
abundance: many
j_gene: TRBJ2-5
v_gene: TRBV12-3/TRBV12-4
CDR3nt: TGTGCCAGCAGCCGGGACAGGGGGCGCCGGGAGACCCAGTACTTC
CDR3aa: CASSRDRGRRETQYF

d_gene: TRBD2
abundance: few
j_gene: TRBJ2-5
v_gene: TRBV20-1
CDR3nt: TGCAGTGCTAGATGGGGGGGTCGGGAGACCCAGTACTTC
CDR3aa: CSARWGGRETQYF

d_gene: TRBD1
abundance: .
j_gene: TRBJ2-7
v_gene: TRBV5-1
CDR3nt: TGCGCCAGCAGCCCGGCACTAGGGACAGGGAGGGACGAGCAGTACTTC
CDR3aa: CASSPALGTGRDEQYF

d_gene: .
abundance: few
j_gene: TRBJ2-2
v_gene: TRBV12-3/TRBV12-4
CDR3nt: TGTGCCAGCAGTTTTGGGGGGTCCACCGGGGAGCTGTTTTTT
CDR3aa: CASSFGGSTGELFF

d_gene: .
abundance: few
j_gene: TRBJ2-1
v_gene: TRBV7-2
CDR3nt: TGTGCCAGCAGCTTTGACTATGGAAGGCGCAATGAGCAGTTCTTC
CDR3aa: CASSFDYGRRNEQFF

d_gene: .
abundance: many
j_gene: TRBJ2-1
v_gene: TRBV20-1
CDR3nt: TGCAGTGCTAGTAGCGGAGCCTACAATGAGCAGTTCTTC
CDR3aa: CSASSGAYNEQFF

d_gene: TRBD2
abundance: .
j_gene: TRBJ2-1
v_gene: TRBV5-1
CDR3nt: TGCGCCAGCAGCTTGGGTGCAGCGGGGAGGAACGAGCAGTTCTTC
CDR3aa: CASSLGAAGRNEQFF

d_gene: .
abundance: .
j_gene: TRBJ2-7
v_gene: TRBV19
CDR3nt: TGTGCCAGTAGTGGAGGGACGGACCCTCGATACGAGCAGTACTTC
CDR3aa: CASSGGTDPRYEQYF

d_gene: .
abundance: many
j_gene: TRBJ2-1
v_gene: TRBV24-1
CDR3nt: TGTGCCACCGCGGATTCCTACAATGAGCAGTTCTTC
CDR3aa: CATADSYNEQFF

d_gene: .
abundance: few
j_gene: TRBJ1-2
v_gene: TRBV12-3/TRBV12-4
CDR3nt: TGTGCCAGCAGTTTTCAGGGCTACACCTTC
CDR3aa: CASSFQGYTF

d_gene: TRBD2
abundance: .
j_gene: TRBJ2-3
v_gene: TRBV2
CDR3nt: TGTGCCAGCAGTGATGACGCGGGGGTTAGCACAGATACGCAGTATTTT
CDR3aa: CASSDDAGVSTDTQYF

d_gene: TRBD2
abundance: .
j_gene: TRBJ2-3
v_gene: TRBV15
CDR3nt: TGTGCCACCAGCAGAGATGTGGGACTAGCGGGGACTACAGATACGCAGTATTTT
CDR3aa: CATSRDVGLAGTTDTQYF

d_gene: TRBD2
abundance: few
j_gene: TRBJ2-1
v_gene: TRBV2
CDR3nt: TGTGCCAGCAGGGGGACTAGCGGAGTCCCCAATGAGCAGTTCTTC
CDR3aa: CASRGTSGVPNEQFF

d_gene: TRBD1
abundance: many
j_gene: TRBJ1-3
v_gene: TRBV6-5
CDR3nt: TGTGCCAGCAGTTACGAGGGACAGTCTGGAAACACCATATATTTT
CDR3aa: CASSYEGQSGNTIYF

d_gene: .
abundance: .
j_gene: TRBJ2-5
v_gene: TRBV2
CDR3nt: TGTGCCAGCACCGGGGAGCCATTGACAGGCCAAGAGACCCAGTACTTC
CDR3aa: CASTGEPLTGQETQYF

d_gene: .
abundance: few
j_gene: TRBJ1-5
v_gene: TRBV20-1
CDR3nt: TGCAGTGCTATGGAGGGCGGACAGCCCCAGCATTTT
CDR3aa: CSAMEGGQPQHF

d_gene: TRBD2
abundance: many
j_gene: TRBJ2-1
v_gene: TRBV12-3/TRBV12-4
CDR3nt: TGTGCCAGCGGTCCCCGGACTAGCGGGAATAATGAGCAGTTCTTC
CDR3aa: CASGPRTSGNNEQFF

d_gene: .
abundance: many
j_gene: TRBJ2-3
v_gene: TRBV12-3/TRBV12-4
CDR3nt: TGTGCCAGCGGTCCGGGCTGGAGCACAGATACGCAGTATTTT
CDR3aa: CASGPGWSTDTQYF

d_gene: .
abundance: .
j_gene: TRBJ1-1
v_gene: TRBV27
CDR3nt: TGTGCCAGCAGTTCCAGAAGGCCTTTGGACACTGAAGCTTTCTTT
CDR3aa: CASSSRRPLDTEAFF

d_gene: TRBD1
abundance: many
j_gene: TRBJ1-5
v_gene: TRBV12-3/TRBV12-4
CDR3nt: TGTGCCAGCAGTTCGAAGGGACAGAGGAGCAATCAGCCCCAGCATTTT
CDR3aa: CASSSKGQRSNQPQHF

d_gene: .
abundance: few
j_gene: TRBJ1-5
v_gene: TRBV21-1
CDR3nt: TGTGCCAGCAGCCCCGGGACAGGGGGCTGTCAGCCCCAGCATTTT
CDR3aa: CASSPGTGGCQPQHF

d_gene: TRBD2
abundance: .
j_gene: TRBJ2-7
v_gene: TRBV12-3/TRBV12-4
CDR3nt: TGTGCCAGCAGTCATGGGAGGGTCCTCTACGAGCAGTACTTC
CDR3aa: CASSHGRVLYEQYF

d_gene: .
abundance: few
j_gene: TRBJ2-7
v_gene: TRBV20-1
CDR3nt: TGCAGTGCTAGGGGCCTAGCAGAGGGTCTCTACGAGCAGTACTTC
CDR3aa: CSARGLAEGLYEQYF

d_gene: .
abundance: few
j_gene: TRBJ2-1
v_gene: TRBV7-9
CDR3nt: TGTGCCAGCAGCCTCCCGCGCGGCAACAATGAGCAGTTCTTC
CDR3aa: CASSLPRGNNEQFF

d_gene: .
abundance: many
j_gene: TRBJ2-1
v_gene: TRBV5-1
CDR3nt: TGCGCCAGCAGCTTGTACGGGAGTACCTACAATGAGCAGTTCTTC
CDR3aa: CASSLYGSTYNEQFF

d_gene: .
abundance: .
j_gene: TRBJ2-3
v_gene: TRBV24-1
CDR3nt: TGTGCCACCAGTGCTAGCGACACAGATACGCAGTATTTT
CDR3aa: CATSASDTDTQYF

d_gene: .
abundance: .
j_gene: TRBJ2-1
v_gene: TRBV7-9
CDR3nt: TGTGCCAGCAGCCCAAAGGTGGGATCCAATGAGCAGTTCTTC
CDR3aa: CASSPKVGSNEQFF

d_gene: TRBD1
abundance: .
j_gene: TRBJ1-2
v_gene: TRBV2
CDR3nt: TGTGCCAGCAGTGTGGGGACAGGGGGCTCTCGCTATGGCTACACCTTC
CDR3aa: CASSVGTGGSRYGYTF

d_gene: .
abundance: many
j_gene: TRBJ2-1
v_gene: TRBV10-3
CDR3nt: TGTGCCATCAGAGGTGACAGGCGAATCGATGAGCAGTTCTTC
CDR3aa: CAIRGDRRIDEQFF

d_gene: .
abundance: .
j_gene: TRBJ2-5
v_gene: TRBV20-1
CDR3nt: TGCAGTGCTAGAGAACCCGCTTGGCTTGTCCAAGAGACCCAGTACTTC
CDR3aa: CSAREPAWLVQETQYF

d_gene: .
abundance: .
j_gene: TRBJ1-1
v_gene: TRBV28
CDR3nt: TGTGCCAGCAGGGCAGGGGCCGCCGGCCTGAACACTGAAGCTTTCTTT
CDR3aa: CASRAGAAGLNTEAFF

d_gene: TRBD1
abundance: many
j_gene: TRBJ2-7
v_gene: TRBV2
CDR3nt: TGTGCCAGCAGGACAGGGGAGTCCCTCCTCTACGAGCAGTACTTC
CDR3aa: CASRTGESLLYEQYF

d_gene: .
abundance: many
j_gene: TRBJ1-5
v_gene: TRBV7-2
CDR3nt: TGTGCCAGCAGCTTATCTCCCGATCAGCCCCAGCATTTT
CDR3aa: CASSLSPDQPQHF

d_gene: TRBD2
abundance: .
j_gene: TRBJ2-5
v_gene: TRBV11-2
CDR3nt: TGTGCCAGCAGCTCCGGGACTAGCGGGCAACCTAGCACTCAAGAGACCCAGTACTTC
CDR3aa: CASSSGTSGQPSTQETQYF

d_gene: TRBD1
abundance: few
j_gene: TRBJ2-3
v_gene: TRBV7-3
CDR3nt: TGTGCCAGCAGCAACCCAGGGGGAGATACGCAGTATTTT
CDR3aa: CASSNPGGDTQYF

d_gene: .
abundance: few
j_gene: TRBJ1-2
v_gene: TRBV10-3
CDR3nt: TGTGCCATAGAGGCCGGAATCTATGGCTACACCTTC
CDR3aa: CAIEAGIYGYTF

d_gene: .
abundance: many
j_gene: TRBJ1-1
v_gene: TRBV4-1
CDR3nt: TGCGCCAGCAGCCAAGATCGGTACGATAAGTGGGTCACTGAAGCTTTCTTT
CDR3aa: CASSQDRYDKWVTEAFF

d_gene: .
abundance: .
j_gene: TRBJ2-2
v_gene: TRBV5-1
CDR3nt: TGCGCCAGCAGCTTGGAGGGCGGACCGAACACCGGGGAGCTGTTTTTT
CDR3aa: CASSLEGGPNTGELFF

d_gene: .
abundance: .
j_gene: TRBJ2-7
v_gene: TRBV3-1
CDR3nt: TGTGCCAGCAGCCAAGTGTACCGATCTGACAGATATTCCTACGAGCAGTACTTC
CDR3aa: CASSQVYRSDRYSYEQYF

d_gene: .
abundance: .
j_gene: TRBJ2-1
v_gene: TRBV5-8
CDR3nt: TGTGCCAGCGTTCTGGGGGGGCCTCATGTTGAGCAGTTCTTC
CDR3aa: CASVLGGPHVEQFF

d_gene: TRBD2
abundance: many
j_gene: TRBJ2-2
v_gene: TRBV3-1
CDR3nt: TGTGCCAGCAGCCAAGCATCTTGGCTAGCGGGAGGACACACCGGGGAGCTGTTTTTT
CDR3aa: CASSQASWLAGGHTGELFF